This paragraph reports one TCR beta chain. The target antigen is unknown. Trimming removed 5 bases at V and 1 base at J, with 17 bases between. The germline V gene has CDR1 DFQATT and CDR2 SNEGSKA (reference sequence). The CDR3 runs to 16 residues. This specimen belongs to a study of tumor-infiltrating lymphocytes in glioblastoma multiforme. TCR beta libraries were built from RNA through three nested multiplex PCR rounds using modified ARM-PCR. TCRB-specific cDNA synthesis used around 0.5 ug of total RNA. TCRdb re-called the multiplex PCR reads through MiXCR, storing one row per CDR3 protein. Of 15,000 to 20,000 distinct CDR3 sequences listed, about two thirds are singletons. Study conclusions and caveats: Functional subtype sorting of these T cells was not performed. RNA-based TCR sequencing may distort clone frequencies, since cells carry unequal TCR transcript numbers.

The V call is TRBV20-1, the J call TRBJ2-2; a weak D match, TRBD2 (6 bases). This clonotype originated in a male donor with glioblastoma. The sequenced sample was peripheral blood. The CDR3 coding sequence is TGCAGTGCTTCTCGAACTAGCCAAGGGAACACCGGGGAGCTGTTTTTT. Its protein is CSASRTSQGNTGELFF.